This passage covers 14 T cell receptor beta chains from one sample sequenced in a study of control samples from healthy donors and cancer patients. The protocol was immunoSEQ multiplex PCR, while the TCRdb copy is restricted to in-frame clones and leaves out a portion. The sample has about 120,000 clones; approximately 88% are singletons. Material for sequencing was PBMCs. These receptors were taken from a woman aged 55-70 years with lung cancer.

The gene calls are TRBV15 and TRBJ1-1; a possible D gene is TRBD1 (5 bases). There are 17 residues in the CDR3. Germline V gene lookup returns CDR1 LNHNV and CDR2 YYDKDF (reference sequence). V lost 3 bases and J 0 bases, leaving 17 bases between the germline ends. CDR3 loop: CATSRGYDSPMNTEAFF. CDR3 nucleotide sequence: TGTGCCACCAGCAGGGGATACGACAGTCCAATGAACACTGAAGCTTTCTTT.

This clone appeared once. The genes are TRBV7-9 and TRBJ1-4; 8 nucleotides line up with TRBD1. Per germline, CDR1 SEHNR and CDR2 FQNEAQ (reference sequence). The CDR3 contains 15 residues. The V gene end was trimmed by 5 bases and the J gene end by 7 bases; junction bases not matched to a gene: 9. The CDR3 region is CASSPAGGAGEKLFF. The CDR3 DNA reads as TGTGCCAGCAGCCCCGCAGGGGGCGCGGGTGAAAAACTGTTTTTT.

This clone showed up just once. This rearrangement joins TRBV19 to TRBJ2-7; D may be TRBD1 (5 bases). This CDR3 is built from 12 residues. V gave up 10 bases and J gave up 6 bases, with 16 bases separating them. Germline V gene data show CDR1 as LNHDA and CDR2 as SQIVND (reference sequence). The CDR3 nucleotides are TGTGCCACCCACGACAGTACCCGCGAGCAGTACTTC. Protein sequence: CATHDSTREQYF. The whole variable domain, remainder taken from reference TRBV19 and TRBJ2-7, is DGGITQSPKYLFRKEGQNVTLSCEQNLNHDAMYWYRQDPGQGLRLIYYSQIVNDFQKGDIAEGYSVSREKKESFPLTVTSAQKNPTAFYLCATHDSTREQYFGPGTRLTVT.

Here the CDR3 DNA reads TGTGCCAGCAGTTACACCCGGGGGACCTTGAACACTGAAGCTTTCTTT. Protein product: CASSYTRGTLNTEAFF. V usage is TRBV6-2 or TRBV6-3 and J usage is TRBJ1-1; tentatively, D is TRBD1 (5 bases). Trimming took 2 bases from V and 0 from J, leaving 13 bases between them. Germline CDR1 MNHEY, CDR2 SVGEGT. This CDR3 spans 16 amino acids.

The chain employs TRBV11-3 and TRBJ2-6; D could derive from TRBD1 or TRBD2 (5 bases each). Germline CDR1 reads SGHNT; CDR2 reads YENEEA. This CDR3 has 19 residues. The V gene lost 2 bases and the J gene lost 0 bases, with 17 bases spanning the gap. The CDR3 DNA sequence: TGTGCCAGCAGCTTACGTGGGGCCGAGGGCCTCTCTGGGGCCAACGTCCTGACTTTC. It specifies CASSLRGAEGLSGANVLTF. Full variable domain (remainder filled in from reference TRBV11-3 and TRBJ2-6): EAGVVQSPRYKIIEKKQPVAFWCNPISGHNTLYWYLQNLGQGPELLIRYENEEAVDDSQLPKDRFSAERLKGVDSTLKIQPAELGDSAVYLCASSLRGAEGLSGANVLTFGAGSRLTVL.

This chain connects TRBV19 to TRBJ1-5, with D tentatively TRBD1 (6 bases). CDR3 length equals 18 residues. V lost 3 bases to trimming and J lost 2 bases, with 20 bases between them. From germline, CDR1 is LNHDA and CDR2 SQIVND (reference sequence). The DNA of the CDR3 is TGTGCCAGTAGTATGGGGAGGGGCGCGGGGGGCCGCAATCAGCCCCAGCATTTT. Its translation is CASSMGRGAGGRNQPQHF.

The V gene is TRBV18, the J gene TRBJ1-1; tentative D call: TRBD1 (5 bases). This CDR3 is 14 amino acids long. CDR1 is KGHSH, CDR2 LQKENI, per germline. The V gene lost 3 bases and the J gene lost 8 bases, with 16 bases spanning the gap. CDR3 loop: CASSPSQGTAEAFF. The CDR3 DNA reads as TGTGCCAGCTCACCCTCACAAGGGACCGCGGAAGCTTTCTTT.

V usage is TRBV3-1 (or the pseudogene TRBV3-2) and J usage is TRBJ2-6; D not resolved. CDR3 length: 14 residues. Trimming stripped 1 base from V and 2 bases from J, with 3 bases between. The germline CDR1 and CDR2 sequences are LGHDT and YNNKEL (reference sequence). CDR3 coding DNA: TGTGCCAGCAGCCAAGGTGCTGGGGCCAACGTCCTGACTTTC. Residues: CASSQGAGANVLTF.

V and J are TRBV19 and TRBJ2-3; 8 bases are shared with TRBD2. The CDR3 consists of 18 residues. CDR1 and CDR2 (germline): LNHDA, SQIVND (reference sequence). V lost 3 bases to trimming and J lost 3 bases; unmatched junction nucleotides: 14. CDR3 coding DNA: TGTGCCAGTAGTATTCAGGGCACGGGACTAGGAGCTACAGATACGCAGTATTTT. It yields the protein CASSIQGTGLGATDTQYF.

The chain combines TRBV6-5 with TRBJ2-7, with D unclear. Germline values: CDR1 MNHEY, CDR2 SVGAGI. The length of the CDR3 is 15 residues. V dropped 2 bases and J dropped 2 bases, with 13 bases sitting between them. The CDR3 is CASSYAKGLTYEQYF. The CDR3 DNA sequence: TGTGCCAGCAGTTACGCGAAGGGTTTAACCTACGAGCAGTACTTC.

The chain carries TRBV7-9 and TRBJ2-5; D is ambiguous. The germline CDR1 and CDR2 sequences are SEHNR and FQNEAQ (reference sequence). Trimming shortened V by 0 bases and J by 5 bases, and 4 bases separated the two germline ends. CDR3 length equals 12 residues. The CDR3 spells CASSLAGETQYF. For the CDR3, the DNA is TGTGCCAGCAGCTTAGCGGGGGAGACCCAGTACTTC.

The J gene is TRBJ1-5, the V gene TRBV28; 9 bases fit TRBD1. The CDR3 has 14 residues. CDR1 is MDHEN, CDR2 SYDVKM, per germline. V lost 6 bases to trimming and J lost 5 bases; unmatched junction nucleotides: 5. Here the CDR3 reads CASRHGTGHQPQHF. CDR3 in DNA: TGTGCCAGCAGACACGGGACAGGGCATCAGCCCCAGCATTTT. Full variable domain (missing parts from reference TRBV28 and TRBJ1-5): DVKVTQSSRYLVKRTGEKVFLECVQDMDHENMFWYRQDPGLGLRLIYFSYDVKMKEKGDIPEGYSVSREKKERFSLILESASTNQTSMYLCASRHGTGHQPQHFGDGTRLSIL.

The chain has TRBV5-1 and TRBJ2-1, with 11 positions matching TRBD1. The CDR3 spans 15 residues. Germline V gives CDR1 SGHRS, CDR2 YFSETQ. V was clipped by 2 bases and J by 6 bases; unmatched bases: 4. CDR3: CASSFGQGASNEQFF. CDR3 nucleotide sequence: TGCGCCAGCAGCTTCGGACAGGGGGCATCCAATGAGCAGTTCTTC.

The J gene is TRBJ2-7, the V gene TRBV5-1; D gene unclear. This CDR3 spans 14 amino acids. Germline V gene data show CDR1 as SGHRS and CDR2 as YFSETQ. V dropped 2 bases and J dropped 6 bases, with 15 bases sitting between them. CDR3 sequence: CASSFSGGPGEQYF. CDR3 sequence (DNA): TGCGCCAGCAGCTTCTCCGGCGGTCCCGGCGAGCAGTACTTC.